Sequencing of this T cell receptor (beta chain) was carried out in a study of blood T cell repertoires in COVID-19. The overall study: COVID-19 samples from acute and convalescent phases originated in the United States, Italy and Spain. T cells, B-cell-depleted T cells, or PBMCs provided the cDNA or gDNA that served as material.

Across roughly 25 US areas, participants ranged in age from roughly 18 to 95 years. The CDR3 sequence is 16 residues long. Study processing details: Amplification from reference gene primers served as the basis for estimated nucleated cell counts. Repertoires were generated with immunoSEQ multiplex PCR, while TCRdb's copy carries only in-frame clones and drops some. That table is the source of V, J and clone size, and D and trimming were worked out from the DNA. The sample contains roughly 400,000 clones, 80% to 95% of which appear only once. The rearrangement joins TRBV21-1 to TRBJ1-3; TRBD1, as called in the table, went unchecked against the DNA. TRBV21-1 is designated a pseudogene. The sequenced sample consisted of PBMCs or T cells enriched from blood (not recorded which). The receptor was derived from a woman aged 40 to 49 who had been exposed to COVID-19. The CDR3 region has the DNA TGTGCCAGCAGCAAACTGACAGGGGGCAGTGGAAACACCATATATTTT. Its translation is CASSKLTGGSGNTIYF.